Each of the 28 T cell receptor beta chains below was sequenced from the same sample in a study of cytomegalovirus exposure and HLA in healthy donors (dated 2017 in TCRdb). Libraries came from the immunoSEQ multiplex PCR assay. A mixture of 60 forward primers for TCR Vbeta segments and 13 reverse primers for TCR Jbeta segments was used in the multiplex PCR. In its TCRdb copy, this immuneACCESS table keeps in-frame sequences only and misses some clones. Where compared with another copy, unresolved V genes explain less than half of these, and the others have no known cause. This sample holds under 200,000 clones; 60% to 80% were observed only once. Of the sample, over 12% falls within the top ten clones. Sequencing was done on a sample of PBMCs. The source is a man aged 50-59 years in good health and CMV-seropositive.

This clone was seen just once. An end of the junction differs from the germline gene, which may be a read error. V usage is TRBV2 and J usage is TRBJ2-2, with TRBD2 matching over 7 bases. This CDR3 contains 15 residues. The germline V gene has CDR1 SNHLY and CDR2 FYNNEI. As DNA, the CDR3 is TGTGCCAGCATTGAACGGGGGGTGTACACCGGGGAGCTGTTTTTT. Its translation: CASIERGVYTGELFF.

This clone was picked up one time. The chain has TRBV28 and TRBJ1-5; 12 bases line up with TRBD1. CDR3 length: 16 amino acids. Germline assignment: CDR1 MDHEN and CDR2 SYDVKM. Unmatched junction bases numbered 5, after V lost 6 bases and J lost 2 bases. The DNA of the CDR3 is TGTGCCAGCAGCCCAGGGACAGGGGGCGGCAATCAGCCCCAGCATTTT. Protein product: CASSPGTGGGNQPQHF.

V is TRBV15 and J is TRBJ2-2; 7 nucleotides match TRBD1. V shed 3 bases, J shed 1 base, and the junction held 2 bases outside the gene matches. CDR3 length equals 15 residues. The V gene's germline CDR1 is LNHNV and CDR2 YYDKDF (reference sequence). The CDR3 loop is CATSRGQRNTGELFF. CDR3 DNA: TGTGCCACCAGCAGGGGACAGAGGAACACCGGGGAGCTGTTTTTT.

The chain employs TRBV5-8 and TRBJ2-2, with a tentative D call TRBD2 (6 bases). CDR1 and CDR2 (germline): SGHTS, YDEGEE. Trimming left V 4 bases short and J 6 bases short, with 16 bases between. This CDR3 region has 15 residues. The CDR3, as DNA: TGTGCCAGCAGCAAAAGAGCGGGTTTATCCGGGGAGCTGTTTTTT. Its protein product is CASSKRAGLSGELFF. The whole variable domain, filled in from reference TRBV5-8 and TRBJ2-2, reads EAGVTQSPTHLIKTRGQQATLRCSPISGHTSVYWYQQALGLGLQFLLWYDEGEERNRGNFPPRFSGRQFPNYSSELNVNALELEDSALYLCASSKRAGLSGELFFGEGSRLTVL.

The chain links TRBV21-1 to TRBJ1-1; TRBD1, the D gene given by the table, was not confirmed from the DNA. TRBV21-1 is deemed a pseudogene. This CDR3 contains 18 residues. This chain's CDR3 is CASSKALLQGDRDTEAFF. CDR3 DNA: TGTGCCAGCAGCAAAGCCTTGCTACAGGGGGACAGGGACACTGAAGCTTTCTTT.

The gene calls are TRBV7-2 and TRBJ1-4, with 7 bases identical to TRBD1. The J segment lost 6 bases and the V segment lost 2 bases, leaving 0 bases of the junction unmatched. This CDR3 is 13 amino acids long. Germline V gene data show CDR1 as SGHTA and CDR2 as FQGNSA. The CDR3 DNA follows: TGTGCCAGCAGCTTACAGGGGGATGAAAAACTGTTTTTT. The encoded protein is CASSLQGDEKLFF. The full variable domain, completed using reference TRBV7-2 and TRBJ1-4, is GAGVSQSPSNKVTEKGKDVELRCDPISGHTALYWYRQSLGQGLEFLIYFQGNSAPDKSGLPSDRFSAERTGGSVSTLTIQRTQQEDSAVYLCASSLQGDEKLFFGSGTQLSVL.

V usage is TRBV27 and J usage is TRBJ2-7, with 7 nucleotides matching TRBD1. Germline values: CDR1 MNHEY, CDR2 SMNVEV (reference sequence). V lost 4 bases and J lost 2; bases outside the gene matches: 5. The CDR3 is made up of 14 amino acids. DNA for the CDR3: TGTGCCAGCAGTTACGGACAGGTGACCTACGAGCAGTACTTC. It specifies CASSYGQVTYEQYF.

The J gene is TRBJ2-5, the V gene TRBV29-1; D possibly corresponds to TRBD2 (6 bases). CDR1 and CDR2 from the germline V gene are SQVTM and ANQGSEA. The CDR3 is made up of 14 amino acids. Trimming cost V 6 bases and J 7 bases, with 21 bases left between them. CDR3 loop: CSVTPGGPGGTQYF. The CDR3 DNA sequence: TGCAGCGTAACCCCCGGGGGACCCGGGGGGACCCAGTACTTC.

The CDR3 coding sequence is TGTGCCAGCAGGCGACAGGGATACAATGAGCAGTTCTTC. It is translated as CASRRQGYNEQFF. The chain uses TRBV6-5 and TRBJ2-1, with 7 bases lining up with TRBD1. The V gene end was trimmed by 6 bases and the J gene end by 4 bases; junction bases not matched to a gene: 3. CDR1 is MNHEY, CDR2 SVGAGI, per germline. The CDR3 sequence is 13 residues long.

The chain uses TRBV11-2 and TRBJ2-5; 9 bases are shared with TRBD2. Germline-derived CDR1 and CDR2 are SGHAT and FQNNGV. Trimming removed 6 bases from V and 4 bases from J; junction bases left unmatched: 9. This CDR3 spans 15 amino acids. The CDR3 sequence is CASRYEIAGVETQYF. The CDR3 region has the DNA TGTGCCAGCAGATATGAAATAGCGGGGGTAGAGACCCAGTACTTC.

The CDR3 loop reads CASSDGDRENSPLHF. The CDR3 nucleotides are TGTGCCAGCAGTGACGGGGACAGGGAAAATTCACCCCTCCACTTT. V gene TRBV27 combines with J gene TRBJ1-6, with 9 bases lining up with TRBD1. The junction had 6 bases not matched to a gene; V was cut back by 5 bases and J by 7 bases. The CDR3 sequence is 15 residues long. The germline V gene has CDR1 MNHEY and CDR2 SMNVEV (reference sequence).

The CDR3: CASSPSGGDYGYTF. The CDR3 DNA reads as TGTGCCAGCAGCCCCTCGGGGGGTGACTATGGCTACACCTTC. The J gene is TRBJ1-2, the V gene TRBV5-6, with D perhaps matching TRBD1 (5 bases). The CDR3 covers 14 residues. V was clipped by 4 bases and J by 3 bases, with 13 bases between them. Germline V lookup: CDR1 SGHDT, CDR2 YYEEEE.

The gene calls are TRBV6-5 and TRBJ1-3; a weak D match, TRBD1 (6 bases). The CDR3 has 14 residues. Trimming shortened V by 9 bases and J by 4 bases, and 16 bases separated the two germline ends. Germline V gene sequence: CDR1 MNHEY, CDR2 SVGAGI. CDR3 sequence reads: CASRPTGSGNTIYF. The DNA for the CDR3 is TGTGCCAGTCGACCTACAGGGAGCGGAAACACCATATATTTT.

In this sample, this clone turned up once. The chain links TRBV5-6 to TRBJ1-3, with D possibly TRBD1 on 6 matching bases. Trimming left V 2 bases short and J 3 bases short, with 12 bases between. This CDR3 is 15 amino acids long. Per germline, CDR1 SGHDT and CDR2 YYEEEE. The CDR3 region is CASSFRQGIGNTIYF. The CDR3 DNA is TGTGCCAGCAGCTTTCGGCAGGGGATTGGAAACACCATATATTTT.

The V and J genes are TRBV15 and TRBJ2-3, with D hard to call. The germline CDR1 and CDR2 sequences are LNHNV and YYDKDF (reference sequence). Trimming cost V 4 bases and J 4 bases, with 12 bases left between them. The CDR3 sequence is 14 residues long. The DNA for the CDR3 is TGTGCCACCAGCACCTCGCGGCTGTCAGATACGCAGTATTTT. Translating it yields CATSTSRLSDTQYF.

This clone was recorded once. The CDR3 region is CASSLTGTGGTETQYF. For the CDR3, the DNA is TGCGCCAGCAGCTTGACCGGGACAGGGGGCACGGAGACCCAGTACTTC. V is TRBV5-1 and J is TRBJ2-5; 12 bases agree with TRBD1. The CDR3 spans 16 residues. Trimming removed 1 base from V and 5 bases from J; junction bases left unmatched: 6. Germline-derived CDR1 and CDR2 are SGHRS and YFSETQ.

This rearrangement joins TRBV5-1 to TRBJ2-1, with D perhaps TRBD1 (7 bases). V was cut by 4 bases and J by 8 bases, with 16 bases left in between. Germline-derived CDR1 and CDR2 are SGHRS and YFSETQ. CDR3 length: 14 amino acids. For the CDR3, the DNA is TGCGCCAGCAGCCTGCAGGGGGGTTTAGATGAGCAGTTCTTC. It specifies CASSLQGGLDEQFF.

The V gene is TRBV10-3, the J gene TRBJ1-2, with a possible D match to TRBD1 (5 bases). The CDR3 runs 13 residues. CDR1 is ENHRY, CDR2 SYGVKD, per germline. Trimming pared 3 bases from V and 5 bases from J, leaving 10 bases between. CDR3 sequence (DNA): TGTGCCATCAGTGATAGGGGATGGTATGGCTACACCTTC. Translating gives CAISDRGWYGYTF.

V usage is TRBV7-9 and J usage is TRBJ2-5, with D hard to call. The ends were cut back, 0 bases at V and 2 bases at J, with 10 bases in the middle. The CDR3 totals 15 residues. Germline CDR1 is SEHNR and CDR2 is FQNEAQ (reference sequence). CDR3 amino acids: CASSLARQQQETQYF. The CDR3 DNA reads as TGTGCCAGCAGCTTAGCGCGGCAGCAACAAGAGACCCAGTACTTC.

This clone was seen only a few times. The chain couples TRBV5-1 to TRBJ1-6, with D maybe TRBD1 (6 bases). CDR1 is SGHRS and CDR2 is YFSETQ in the germline V gene. The CDR3 loop spans 15 amino acids. Trimming shortened V by 4 bases and J by 5 bases, and 13 bases separated the two germline ends. The CDR3 loop is CASSLLDRNNSPLHF. In nucleotides, the CDR3 is TGCGCCAGCAGCCTCTTGGACAGAAATAATTCACCCCTCCACTTT.

The chain links TRBV7-9 to TRBJ1-4; tentatively, D is TRBD1 (5 bases). The V gene's germline CDR1 is SEHNR and CDR2 FQNEAQ (reference sequence). The CDR3 is made up of 13 amino acids. The germline V and J ends were trimmed by 2 bases and 8 bases, with 9 bases remaining between them. The chain's CDR3 is CASSLWGGEKLFF. DNA of the CDR3: TGTGCCAGCAGCTTATGGGGCGGCGAAAAACTGTTTTTT.

This chain joins TRBV27 and TRBJ1-1; D is possibly TRBD1 (5 bases). This CDR3 is 16 amino acids long. V dropped 8 bases and J dropped 7 bases, with 26 bases sitting between them. Per the germline V gene, CDR1 is MNHEY and CDR2 is SMNVEV (reference sequence). The CDR3 coding sequence is TGTGCCAGCCTACCGTGGTGGGAGGGGCGCAATGGTGAAGCTTTCTTT. Amino acid sequence: CASLPWWEGRNGEAFF.

The chain joins TRBV11-3 to TRBJ2-5; a possible D gene is TRBD2 (7 bases). Germline V gene lookup returns CDR1 SGHNT and CDR2 YENEEA. This CDR3 has 13 residues. V was clipped by 3 bases and J by 4 bases, with 9 bases between them. In DNA, the CDR3 is TGTGCCAGCAGCTTGGGGGGGCCAGAGACCCAGTACTTC. This sequence encodes CASSLGGPETQYF.

The rearrangement links TRBV5-5 to TRBJ2-2, with 8 bases that match TRBD1. CDR3 length: 14 amino acids. CDR1 is SGHKS and CDR2 is YYEKEE in the germline V gene (reference sequence). J lost 6 bases, V lost 7 bases, and 8 bases had no gene match. CDR3 sequence (DNA): TGTGCCAGCTACAGACAGGGGTACCCCGGGGAGCTGTTTTTT. It translates to CASYRQGYPGELFF.

This clone has just a few counts. This chain connects TRBV6-5 to TRBJ1-1; D may be TRBD1 (5 bases). This CDR3 contains 14 residues. Looked up from germline, CDR1 is MNHEY and CDR2 is SVGAGI. Between the trimmed V and J ends, which lost 0 bases and 7 bases, there was a span of 12 bases. Here the CDR3 reads CASSYSGVPGEAFF. Written as DNA, the CDR3 is TGTGCCAGCAGTTACTCAGGGGTCCCGGGTGAAGCTTTCTTT.

The gene calls are TRBV6-5 and TRBJ1-2; maybe TRBD1 (6 bases). With 2 bases removed from V and 4 bases from J, the gap between germline ends came to 11 bases. The germline V gene encodes CDR1 MNHEY and CDR2 SVGAGI. This CDR3 is 14 amino acids long. The CDR3 DNA reads as TGTGCCAGCAGTTACCGGGACAAGACCTATGGCTACACCTTC. Amino acids: CASSYRDKTYGYTF.

The chain joins TRBV6-1 to TRBJ2-3; 7 bases align to TRBD2. CDR1 is MNHNS, CDR2 SASEGT, per germline. The ends lost 4 bases at V and 1 base at J; junction bases unmatched: 5. CDR3 length: 15 amino acids. The CDR3 DNA reads as TGTGCCAGCAGTGGGTTAAGCGGGGGCACAGATACGCAGTATTTT. As protein: CASSGLSGGTDTQYF.

This clone was seen a few times. J is TRBJ2-7 and V is TRBV7-2, with 8 nucleotides matching TRBD1. Losses at the gene ends were 0 bases for V and 4 bases for J; bases not matched to a gene: 11. The CDR3 covers 17 residues. The V gene's germline CDR1 is SGHTA and CDR2 FQGNSA. CDR3 sequence (DNA): TGTGCCAGCAGCTTAGCGCGAAGTCAGGGGGCTAAGTACGAGCAGTACTTC. Encoded protein: CASSLARSQGAKYEQYF.